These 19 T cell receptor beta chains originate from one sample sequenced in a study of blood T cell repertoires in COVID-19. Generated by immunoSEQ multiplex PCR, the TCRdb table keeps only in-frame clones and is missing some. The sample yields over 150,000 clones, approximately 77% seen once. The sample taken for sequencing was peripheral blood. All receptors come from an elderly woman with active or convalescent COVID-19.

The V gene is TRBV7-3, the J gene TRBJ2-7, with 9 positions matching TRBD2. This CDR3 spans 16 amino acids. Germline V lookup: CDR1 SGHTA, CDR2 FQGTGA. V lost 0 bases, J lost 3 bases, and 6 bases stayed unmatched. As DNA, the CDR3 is TGTGCCAGCAGCTTAACAGGTAGCGGGAGTTTCTACGAGCAGTACTTC. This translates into CASSLTGSGSFYEQYF.

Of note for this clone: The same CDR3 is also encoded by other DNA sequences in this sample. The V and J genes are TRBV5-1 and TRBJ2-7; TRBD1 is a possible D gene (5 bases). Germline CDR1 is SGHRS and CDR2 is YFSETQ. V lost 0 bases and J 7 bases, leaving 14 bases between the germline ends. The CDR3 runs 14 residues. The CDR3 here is CASSLGRQGGEQYF. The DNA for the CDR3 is TGCGCCAGCAGCTTGGGCCGGCAGGGCGGTGAGCAGTACTTC.

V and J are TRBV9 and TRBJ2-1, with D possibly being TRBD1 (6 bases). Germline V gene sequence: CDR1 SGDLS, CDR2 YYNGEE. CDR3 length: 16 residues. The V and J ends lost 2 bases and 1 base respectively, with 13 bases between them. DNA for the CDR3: TGTGCCAGCAGCGTCGGACAGATTCAATCCTACAATGAGCAGTTCTTC. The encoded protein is CASSVGQIQSYNEQFF. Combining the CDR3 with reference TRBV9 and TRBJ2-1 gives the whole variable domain DSGVTQTPKHLITATGQRVTLRCSPRSGDLSVYWYQQSLDQGLQFLIQYYNGEERAKGNILERFSAQQFPDLHSELNLSSLELGDSALYFCASSVGQIQSYNEQFFGPGTRLTVL.

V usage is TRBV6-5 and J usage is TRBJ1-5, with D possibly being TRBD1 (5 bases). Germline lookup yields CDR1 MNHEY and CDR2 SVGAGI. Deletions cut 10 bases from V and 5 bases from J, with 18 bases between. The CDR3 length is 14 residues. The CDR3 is CATKQDMTDQPQHF. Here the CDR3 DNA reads TGTGCCACCAAACAGGATATGACGGATCAGCCCCAGCATTTT.

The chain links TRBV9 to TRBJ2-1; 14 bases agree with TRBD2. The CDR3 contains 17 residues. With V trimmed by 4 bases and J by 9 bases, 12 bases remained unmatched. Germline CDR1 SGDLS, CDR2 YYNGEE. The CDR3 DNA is TGTGCCAGCAGCCCCCTGACTAGCGGGAGGGCCTGGGGTGAGCAGTTCTTC. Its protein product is CASSPLTSGRAWGEQFF.

CDR3 DNA sequence: TGTGCCAGCAGCTTAGGAGGGGGCTTAGGCTACACCTTC. Its translation is CASSLGGGLGYTF. The chain carries TRBV7-9 and TRBJ1-2, with 7 bases that match TRBD1. The V segment lost 1 base and the J segment 8 bases; nucleotides outside the gene matches: 4. Germline lookup yields CDR1 SEHNR and CDR2 FQNEAQ (reference sequence). The CDR3 runs to 13 residues.

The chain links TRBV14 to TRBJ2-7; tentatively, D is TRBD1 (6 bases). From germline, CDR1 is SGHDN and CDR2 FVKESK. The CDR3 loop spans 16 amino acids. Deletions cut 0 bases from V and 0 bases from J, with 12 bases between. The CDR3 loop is CASSQDWGQVSYEQYF. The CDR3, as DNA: TGTGCCAGCAGCCAAGATTGGGGACAAGTCTCCTACGAGCAGTACTTC.

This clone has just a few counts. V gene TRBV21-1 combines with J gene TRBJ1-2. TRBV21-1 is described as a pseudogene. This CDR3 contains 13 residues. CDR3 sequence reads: CASSKEGRYGYTF. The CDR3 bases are TGTGCCAGCAGCAAGGAGGGTCGGTATGGCTACACCTTC.

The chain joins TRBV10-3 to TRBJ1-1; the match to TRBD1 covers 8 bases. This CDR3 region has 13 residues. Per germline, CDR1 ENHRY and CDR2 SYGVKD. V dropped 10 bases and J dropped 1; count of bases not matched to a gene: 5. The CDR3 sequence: CATATGANTEAFF. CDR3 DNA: TGTGCCACCGCGACAGGGGCGAACACTGAAGCTTTCTTT.

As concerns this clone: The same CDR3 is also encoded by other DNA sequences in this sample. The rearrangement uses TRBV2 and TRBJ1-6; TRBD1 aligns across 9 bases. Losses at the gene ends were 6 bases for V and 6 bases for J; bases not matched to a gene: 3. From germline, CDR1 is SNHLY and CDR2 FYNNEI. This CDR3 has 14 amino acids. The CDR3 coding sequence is TGTGCCAGCAGAGGGACAGGGAGTAATTCACCCCTCCACTTT. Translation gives CASRGTGSNSPLHF. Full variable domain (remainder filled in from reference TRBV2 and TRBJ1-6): EPEVTQTPSHQVTQMGQEVILRCVPISNHLYFYWYRQILGQKVEFLVSFYNNEISEKSEIFDDQFSVERPDGSNFTLKIRSTKLEDSAMYFCASRGTGSNSPLHFGNGTRLTVT.

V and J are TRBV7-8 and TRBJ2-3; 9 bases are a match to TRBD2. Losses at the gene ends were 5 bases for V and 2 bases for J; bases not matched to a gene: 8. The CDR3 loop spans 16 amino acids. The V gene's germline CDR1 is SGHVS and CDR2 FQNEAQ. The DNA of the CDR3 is TGTGCCAGCAGCCCTCTTGTAGCGGGGGTCACAGATACGCAGTATTTT. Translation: CASSPLVAGVTDTQYF.

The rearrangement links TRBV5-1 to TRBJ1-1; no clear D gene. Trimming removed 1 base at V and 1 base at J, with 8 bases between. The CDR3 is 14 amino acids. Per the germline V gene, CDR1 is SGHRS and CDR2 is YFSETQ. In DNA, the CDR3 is TGCGCCAGCAGCTTGAATGGCCCGAACACTGAAGCTTTCTTT. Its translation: CASSLNGPNTEAFF.

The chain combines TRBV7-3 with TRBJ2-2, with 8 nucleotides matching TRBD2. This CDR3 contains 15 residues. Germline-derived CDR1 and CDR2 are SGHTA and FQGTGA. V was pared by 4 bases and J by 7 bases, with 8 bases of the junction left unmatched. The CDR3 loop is CASSSAGAVGGELFF. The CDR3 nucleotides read TGTGCCAGCAGCTCAGCGGGAGCGGTGGGCGGGGAGCTGTTTTTT.

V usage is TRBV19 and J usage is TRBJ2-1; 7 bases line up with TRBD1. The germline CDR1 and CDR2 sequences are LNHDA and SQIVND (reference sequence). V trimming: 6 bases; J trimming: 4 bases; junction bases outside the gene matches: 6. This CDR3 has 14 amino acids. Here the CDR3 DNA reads TGTGCCAGTAGGCCGGACAGGACGTACAATGAGCAGTTCTTC. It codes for CASRPDRTYNEQFF. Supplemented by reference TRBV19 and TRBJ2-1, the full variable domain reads DGGITQSPKYLFRKEGQNVTLSCEQNLNHDAMYWYRQDPGQGLRLIYYSQIVNDFQKGDIAEGYSVSREKKESFPLTVTSAQKNPTAFYLCASRPDRTYNEQFFGPGTRLTVL.

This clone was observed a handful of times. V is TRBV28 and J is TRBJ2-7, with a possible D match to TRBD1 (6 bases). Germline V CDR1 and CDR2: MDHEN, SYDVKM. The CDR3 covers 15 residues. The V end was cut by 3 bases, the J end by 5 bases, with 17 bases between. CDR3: CASSFGRGWGNEQYF. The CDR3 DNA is TGTGCCAGCAGTTTTGGCAGGGGTTGGGGAAACGAGCAGTACTTC.

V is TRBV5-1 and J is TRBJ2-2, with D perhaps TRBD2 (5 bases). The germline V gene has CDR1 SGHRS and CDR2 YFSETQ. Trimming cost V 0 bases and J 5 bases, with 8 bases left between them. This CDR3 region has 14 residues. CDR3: CASSLVRGTGELFF. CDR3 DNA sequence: TGCGCCAGCAGCTTGGTCCGGGGAACCGGGGAGCTGTTTTTT.

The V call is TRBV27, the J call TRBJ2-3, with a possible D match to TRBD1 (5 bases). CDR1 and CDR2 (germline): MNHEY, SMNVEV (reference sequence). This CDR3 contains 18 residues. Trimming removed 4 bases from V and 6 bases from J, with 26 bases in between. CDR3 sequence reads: CASSSTSWGGVFVDTQYF. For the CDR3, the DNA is TGTGCCAGCAGTTCCACCTCCTGGGGCGGCGTCTTTGTGGATACGCAGTATTTT.

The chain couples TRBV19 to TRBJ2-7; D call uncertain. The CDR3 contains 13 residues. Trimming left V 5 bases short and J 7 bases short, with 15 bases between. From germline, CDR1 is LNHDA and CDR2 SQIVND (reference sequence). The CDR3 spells CASSDVLLREQYF. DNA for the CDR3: TGTGCCAGTAGTGACGTACTACTACGGGAGCAGTACTTC.

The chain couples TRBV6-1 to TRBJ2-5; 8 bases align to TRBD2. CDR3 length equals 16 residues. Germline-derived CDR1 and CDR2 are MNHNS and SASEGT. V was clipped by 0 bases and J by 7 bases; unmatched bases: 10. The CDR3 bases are TGTGCCAGCAGTGAAGCGAGGGGGACTAGTGGGTGGACCCAGTACTTC. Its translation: CASSEARGTSGWTQYF.